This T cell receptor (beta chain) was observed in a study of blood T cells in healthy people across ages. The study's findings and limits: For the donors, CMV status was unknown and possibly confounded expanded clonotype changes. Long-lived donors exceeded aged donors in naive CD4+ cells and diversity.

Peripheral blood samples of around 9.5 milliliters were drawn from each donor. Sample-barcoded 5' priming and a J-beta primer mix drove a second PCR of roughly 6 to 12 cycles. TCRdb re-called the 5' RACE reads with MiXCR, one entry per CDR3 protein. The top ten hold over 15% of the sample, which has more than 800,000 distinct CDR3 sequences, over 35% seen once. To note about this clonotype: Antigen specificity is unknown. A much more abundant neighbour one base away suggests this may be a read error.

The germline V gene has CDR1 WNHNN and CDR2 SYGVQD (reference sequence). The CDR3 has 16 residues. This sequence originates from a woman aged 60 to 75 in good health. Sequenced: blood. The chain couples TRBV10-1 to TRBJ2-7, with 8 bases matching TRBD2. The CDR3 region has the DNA TGCGCCAGCAGTGAGTTTGGTAGCGGGGTCTCCTACGTGCAGTACTTC. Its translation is CASSEFGSGVSYVQYF.